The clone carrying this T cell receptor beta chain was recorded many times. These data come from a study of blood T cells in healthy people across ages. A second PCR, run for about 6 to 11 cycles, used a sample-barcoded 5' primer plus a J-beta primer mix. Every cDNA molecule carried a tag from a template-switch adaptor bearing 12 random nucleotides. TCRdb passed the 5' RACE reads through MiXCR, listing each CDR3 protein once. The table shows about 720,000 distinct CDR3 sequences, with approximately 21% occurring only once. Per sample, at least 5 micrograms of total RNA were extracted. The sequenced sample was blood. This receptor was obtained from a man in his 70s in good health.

The CDR3 DNA follows: TGTGCCAGCAGCTTTCGGACAGGGGAGAATGAGCAGTTCTTC. Its protein is CASSFRTGENEQFF. J is TRBJ2-1 and V is TRBV7-9, with 9 bases aligning to TRBD1. The CDR3 is 14 amino acids. J gave up 7 bases and V 3 bases, and 4 bases lay outside the gene matches. Per the germline V gene, CDR1 is SEHNR and CDR2 is FQNEAQ (reference sequence).